The rows below give T cell receptor beta chains drawn from one sample of a study of regulatory T cells in long-lasting Graves disease. TCRdb called the multiplex PCR reads again in MiXCR, with one record for every CDR3 protein. The table records 350,000 to 450,000 distinct CDR3 sequences, around 21% of them present only once. This sample comprised peripheral blood mononuclear cells (PBMCs), obtained when the disease was refractory, from a patient treated with antithyroid drugs. Receptor source: a female donor with Graves disease. CDR3s include the opening cysteine and the closing phenylalanine or tryptophan. D genes are given only for firm matches. Clone sizes are given selectively: once, few, many, or a class where the clone is expanded.

clone_size d_call j_call v_call cdr3_nt cdr3_aa
few - TRBJ2-7 TRBV12-3/TRBV12-4 TGTGCCAGCAGTTTAGCCGCAGGTTCCTACGAGCAGTACTTC CASSLAAGSYEQYF
- - TRBJ2-1 TRBV5-6 TGTGCCAGCAGCTTATTGGCTTATGAGCAGTTCTTC CASSLLAYEQFF
many - TRBJ1-5 TRBV27 TGTGCCAGCAGTTTATTCTCCAGCCATCAGCCCCAGCATTTT CASSLFSSHQPQHF
- TRBD1 TRBJ2-1 TRBV12-3/TRBV12-4 TGTGCCAGCAGTCCGATTATTACAGGGGGAAACAATGAGCAGTTCTTC CASSPIITGGNNEQFF
few TRBD1 TRBJ1-1 TRBV5-4 TGTGCCAGCAGCTCCCATGGTGGGACAGGGGAGGCTTTCTTT CASSSHGGTGEAFF
- - TRBJ1-2 TRBV20-1 TGCAGTGCTAGGGAGGGGCAGTCCTATGGCTACACCTTC CSAREGQSYGYTF
- - TRBJ2-7 TRBV3-1 TGTGCCAGCAGCCTACGGGCAGACGAGCAGTACTTC CASSLRADEQYF
many TRBD2 TRBJ2-5 TRBV28 TGTGCCAGCAGTCAGAGCGGGAGGGCCTTGGGAGAGACCCAGTACTTC CASSQSGRALGETQYF
- - TRBJ1-2 TRBV6-1 TGTGCCAGCAGCGACCGGGAAACTAACTATGGCTACACCTTC CASSDRETNYGYTF
- TRBD2 TRBJ2-2 TRBV12-3/TRBV12-4 TGTGCCAGCAGTTTTGCCCTAGCGGGAGACACCGGGGAGCTGTTTTTT CASSFALAGDTGELFF
- - TRBJ2-2 TRBV7-2 TGTGCCAGCAGCTCCGGACTTCTAGCATCCGGGGAGCTGTTTTTT CASSSGLLASGELFF
few TRBD2 TRBJ2-7 TRBV2 TGTGCCAGCAACCTACTAGCGGCCCTCGGAGAGCAGTACTTC CASNLLAALGEQYF
many - TRBJ2-7 TRBV12-3/TRBV12-4 TGTGCCAGCAGTTTAGCGCGTTGGGCGGACTCCTACGAGCAGTACTTC CASSLARWADSYEQYF
- - TRBJ2-2 TRBV7-2 TGTGCCAGCAGCTTAGAAGGCAGATTCGGGGAGCTGTTTTTT CASSLEGRFGELFF
few - TRBJ1-4 TRBV12-3/TRBV12-4 TGTGCCAGCAGTTTAGCCGGGACATTATCTGAAAAACTGTTTTTT CASSLAGTLSEKLFF
few - TRBJ1-1 TRBV29-1 TGCAGCGTCGACGAGAGGGGGGTCAACACTGAAGCTTTCTTT CSVDERGVNTEAFF
few TRBD2 TRBJ2-7 TRBV20-1 TGCAGTGCTAGCGACTCTAGCGGGTTCCCCGGCGAGCAGTACTTC CSASDSSGFPGEQYF
many - TRBJ2-7 TRBV20-1 TGCAGTGCTCCAACAGGTGACTACGAGCAGTACTTC CSAPTGDYEQYF
many TRBD2 TRBJ2-7 TRBV7-2 TGTGCCAGCAGCTTAGCAGCTGGACTAGCGGATTTTACCGACTACGAGCAGTACTTC CASSLAAGLADFTDYEQYF
few - TRBJ2-5 TRBV20-1 TGCAGTGCTAGAGAGGGCAGGGGAGGGACACAAGAGACCCAGTACTTC CSAREGRGGTQETQYF